Sequencing of this T cell receptor (beta chain) was carried out in a study of blood T cell repertoires in COVID-19. Study-wide context: T cells, B-cell-depleted T cells, or PBMCs supplied cDNA or gDNA.

This CDR3 is 13 amino acids long. Assay: immunoSEQ multiplex PCR; the TCRdb copy retains only in-frame clones and omits some. The repertoire holds around 250,000 clones, with about 88% as singletons. The sequenced material came from peripheral blood. The origin of this receptor is a woman in her 70s with active or convalescent COVID-19. This rearrangement joins TRBV21-1 to TRBJ1-2. TRBV21-1 is recorded as a pseudogene. This CDR3 is CASSIEGGDGYTF. In nucleotides, the CDR3 is TGTGCCAGCAGCATCGAGGGCGGGGATGGCTACACCTTC.